A selection of T cell receptor beta chains follows, all from one sample in a study of blood T cell repertoires in COVID-19. Here immunoSEQ multiplex PCR was the method, and the copy in TCRdb shows in-frame clones only, minus some. Of roughly 340,000 clones listed, 80% to 90% are singletons. Sequenced sample: peripheral blood. All receptors derive from a woman aged 25 to 45 with COVID-19, enrolled during active disease. Each CDR3 is given with its conserved first and last residue. D genes are given only for firm matches. Size values are once, few and many counts, or a class for expanded clones, and some rows have none.

abundance: once; j_gene: TRBJ2-5; v_gene: TRBV7-9; d_gene: .; CDR3aa: CASSGPGGETQYF; CDR3nt: TGTGCCAGCAGCGGACCTGGAGGGGAGACCCAGTACTTC
abundance: .; j_gene: TRBJ2-1; v_gene: TRBV12-3/TRBV12-4; d_gene: .; CDR3aa: CASSLGSGEQFF; CDR3nt: TGTGCCAGCAGTTTAGGTTCCGGTGAGCAGTTCTTC
abundance: .; j_gene: TRBJ2-5; v_gene: TRBV20-1; d_gene: .; CDR3aa: CSASLYETQYF; CDR3nt: TGCAGTGCTTCCCTCTATGAGACCCAGTACTTC
abundance: .; j_gene: TRBJ1-5; v_gene: TRBV30; d_gene: TRBD1; CDR3aa: CAWSCIALPPDRGPPVNQPQHF; CDR3nt: TGTGCCTGGAGTTGCATAGCTCTTCCCCCGGACAGGGGCCCCCCTGTCAATCAGCCCCAGCATTTT
abundance: .; j_gene: TRBJ2-3; v_gene: TRBV6-1; d_gene: TRBD2; CDR3aa: CASSASLAATSTDTQYF; CDR3nt: TGTGCCAGCAGTGCATCACTAGCGGCCACTAGCACAGATACGCAGTATTTT
abundance: once; j_gene: TRBJ2-3; v_gene: TRBV7-9; d_gene: TRBD1; CDR3aa: CASSSDRGSDTQYF; CDR3nt: TGTGCCAGCAGCTCGGACAGGGGATCAGATACGCAGTATTTT
abundance: once; j_gene: TRBJ2-1; v_gene: TRBV6-5; d_gene: TRBD2; CDR3aa: CASGNGLAADEQFF; CDR3nt: TGTGCCAGCGGCAACGGACTAGCGGCCGATGAGCAGTTCTTC
abundance: .; j_gene: TRBJ2-5; v_gene: TRBV27; d_gene: TRBD1; CDR3aa: CASSLTGHNQETQYF; CDR3nt: TGTGCCAGCAGTTTGACAGGGCACAACCAAGAGACCCAGTACTTC
abundance: .; j_gene: TRBJ1-2; v_gene: TRBV19; d_gene: TRBD1; CDR3aa: CASMGNTPGTGTAKFYGYTF; CDR3nt: TGTGCCAGTATGGGAAACACACCGGGGACCGGGACAGCGAAGTTCTATGGCTACACCTTC
abundance: .; j_gene: TRBJ2-3; v_gene: TRBV5-4; d_gene: .; CDR3aa: CASRQTPRLKQDTQYF; CDR3nt: TGTGCCAGCAGGCAAACTCCGAGACTAAAACAAGATACGCAGTATTTT
abundance: .; j_gene: TRBJ2-3; v_gene: TRBV7-9; d_gene: TRBD2; CDR3aa: CASSTQRELSDTQYF; CDR3nt: TGTGCCAGCAGCACACAGCGGGAGTTGTCAGATACGCAGTATTTT
abundance: once; j_gene: TRBJ2-1; v_gene: TRBV10-3; d_gene: TRBD1; CDR3aa: CAIQGNNEQFF; CDR3nt: TGTGCCATACAGGGGAACAATGAGCAGTTCTTC
abundance: .; j_gene: TRBJ2-1; v_gene: TRBV5-4; d_gene: TRBD2; CDR3aa: CASSLGLAGGKLNEQFF; CDR3nt: TGTGCCAGCAGCTTGGGACTAGCGGGAGGTAAATTGAATGAGCAGTTCTTC
abundance: few; j_gene: TRBJ2-2; v_gene: TRBV7-6; d_gene: .; CDR3aa: CASSLASGSTSVGELFF; CDR3nt: TGTGCCAGCAGCTTAGCGTCAGGGTCTACGAGTGTAGGGGAGCTGTTTTTT
abundance: .; j_gene: TRBJ1-6; v_gene: TRBV7-9; d_gene: .; CDR3aa: CASSRGGESPSPLHF; CDR3nt: TGTGCCAGCAGCCGGGGGGGTGAGTCCCCCTCACCCCTCCACTTT
abundance: .; j_gene: TRBJ2-3; v_gene: TRBV4-1; d_gene: .; CDR3aa: CASSQGSRTIDTQYF; CDR3nt: TGCGCCAGCAGCCAAGGGAGCAGGACTATTGATACGCAGTATTTT
abundance: .; j_gene: TRBJ2-5; v_gene: TRBV7-2; d_gene: .; CDR3aa: CASSPRLRGETQYF; CDR3nt: TGTGCCAGCAGCCCCCGGCTAAGGGGCGAGACCCAGTACTTC
abundance: once; j_gene: TRBJ1-3; v_gene: TRBV4-3; d_gene: TRBD1; CDR3aa: CASSHVGQGRNTIYF; CDR3nt: TGCGCCAGCAGCCATGTTGGACAGGGACGAAACACCATATATTTT
abundance: .; j_gene: TRBJ2-1; v_gene: TRBV5-4; d_gene: TRBD2; CDR3aa: CASSLMGGGANNEQFF; CDR3nt: TGTGCCAGCAGCCTCATGGGCGGGGGGGCCAACAATGAGCAGTTCTTC
abundance: .; j_gene: TRBJ2-7; v_gene: TRBV5-6; d_gene: TRBD2; CDR3aa: CASSPGGQGKHEQYF; CDR3nt: TGTGCCAGCAGCCCGGGGGGGCAGGGGAAGCACGAGCAGTACTTC
abundance: .; j_gene: TRBJ1-4; v_gene: TRBV2; d_gene: TRBD1; CDR3aa: CASTQAGGTNEKLFF; CDR3nt: TGTGCCAGCACCCAAGCAGGGGGCACTAATGAAAAACTGTTTTTT
abundance: .; j_gene: TRBJ2-1; v_gene: TRBV29-1; d_gene: .; CDR3aa: CSVKGQWAYNEQFF; CDR3nt: TGCAGCGTTAAAGGCCAGTGGGCTTACAATGAGCAGTTCTTC
abundance: .; j_gene: TRBJ2-2; v_gene: TRBV7-2; d_gene: TRBD2; CDR3aa: CASSLGGGTGELFF; CDR3nt: TGTGCCAGCAGCTTAGGCGGGGGCACCGGGGAGCTGTTTTTT